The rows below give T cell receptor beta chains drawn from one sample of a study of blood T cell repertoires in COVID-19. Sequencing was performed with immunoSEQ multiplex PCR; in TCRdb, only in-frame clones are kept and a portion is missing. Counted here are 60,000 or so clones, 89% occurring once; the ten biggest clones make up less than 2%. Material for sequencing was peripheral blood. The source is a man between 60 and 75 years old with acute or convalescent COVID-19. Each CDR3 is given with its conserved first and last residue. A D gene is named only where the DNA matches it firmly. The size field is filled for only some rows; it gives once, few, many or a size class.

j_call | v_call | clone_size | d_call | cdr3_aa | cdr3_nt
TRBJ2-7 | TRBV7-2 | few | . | CASSTKGGGPLEQYF | TGTGCCAGCAGCACTAAGGGAGGGGGTCCTCTCGAGCAGTACTTC
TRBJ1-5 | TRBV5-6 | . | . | CASSSSGGRQPQHF | TGTGCCAGCAGCTCGTCGGGCGGGCGTCAGCCCCAGCATTTT
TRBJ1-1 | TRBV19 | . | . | CASSTGGAGPKEPEAFF | TGTGCCAGTAGCACCGGAGGGGCCGGTCCCAAGGAGCCTGAAGCTTTCTTT
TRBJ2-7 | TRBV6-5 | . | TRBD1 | CASSLQGVGYEQYF | TGTGCCAGCAGTCTACAGGGGGTCGGCTACGAGCAGTACTTC
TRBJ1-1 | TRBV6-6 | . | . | CASSYSSGGTEAFF | TGTGCCAGCAGTTACTCGAGCGGTGGCACTGAAGCTTTCTTT
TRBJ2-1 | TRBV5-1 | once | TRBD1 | CASTGTGGINEQFF | TGCGCCAGCACCGGGACAGGGGGCATCAATGAGCAGTTCTTC
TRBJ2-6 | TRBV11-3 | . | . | CASSLTWGTGANVLTF | TGTGCCAGCAGCTTAACCTGGGGCACTGGGGCCAACGTCCTGACTTTC
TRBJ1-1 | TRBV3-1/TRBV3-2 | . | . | CASSQVAGYTEAFF | TGTGCCAGCAGCCAAGTTGCAGGGTACACTGAAGCTTTCTTT
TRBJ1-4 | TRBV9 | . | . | CASSVMGAANEKLFF | TGTGCCAGCAGCGTTATGGGGGCGGCTAATGAAAAACTGTTTTTT
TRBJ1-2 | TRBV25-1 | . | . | CASSESRPGGNYGYTF | TGTGCCAGCAGTGAATCCCGCCCGGGCGGGAACTATGGCTACACCTTC
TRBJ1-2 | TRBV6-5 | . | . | CASSRVGYGYTF | TGTGCCAGCAGCAGGGTGGGGTATGGCTACACCTTC
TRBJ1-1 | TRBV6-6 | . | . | CASSPARGGITEAFF | TGTGCCAGCAGCCCGGCTAGGGGGGGCATCACTGAAGCTTTCTTT
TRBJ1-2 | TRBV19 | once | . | CATAQRNYGYTF | TGTGCCACTGCACAGAGAAACTATGGCTACACCTTC
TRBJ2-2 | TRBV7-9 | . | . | CALGAGAGTGELFF | TGTGCCCTCGGGGCAGGGGCTGGCACCGGGGAGCTGTTTTTT
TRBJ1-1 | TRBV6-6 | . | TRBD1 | CASSQQGSSTEAFF | TGTGCCAGCAGTCAACAGGGGTCTAGCACTGAAGCTTTCTTT
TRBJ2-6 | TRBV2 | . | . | CASSGASLGANVLTF | TGTGCCAGCAGTGGCGCCTCTCTTGGGGCCAACGTCCTGACTTTC
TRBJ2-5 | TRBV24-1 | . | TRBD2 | CATSDPKLAGVGETQYF | TGTGCCACCAGTGACCCTAAACTAGCGGGGGTAGGAGAGACCCAGTACTTC
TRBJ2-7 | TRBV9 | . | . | CASSAGRLSSYEQYF | TGTGCCAGCAGCGCGGGGAGACTGAGCTCCTACGAGCAGTACTTC
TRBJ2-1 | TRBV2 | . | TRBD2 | CASKRTSVSSYNEQFF | TGTGCCAGCAAAAGGACTAGCGTAAGCTCCTACAATGAGCAGTTCTTC
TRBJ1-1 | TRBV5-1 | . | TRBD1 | CASSPGGRGAPNTEAFF | TGCGCCAGCAGCCCAGGGGGTCGTGGGGCACCCAACACTGAAGCTTTCTTT
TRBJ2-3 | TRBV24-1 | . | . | CATSDLTGRTDTQYF | TGTGCCACCAGTGATTTGACAGGGAGAACAGATACGCAGTATTTT
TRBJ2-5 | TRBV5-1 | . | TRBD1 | CASSSGQYQETQYF | TGCGCCAGCAGCTCGGGACAGTACCAAGAGACCCAGTACTTC
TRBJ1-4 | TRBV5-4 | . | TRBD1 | CASSLVDRGNEKLFF | TGTGCCAGCAGCTTGGTGGACAGGGGGAATGAAAAACTGTTTTTT
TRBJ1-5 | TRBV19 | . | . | CASSINRLNQPQHF | TGTGCCAGTAGTATTAACAGGCTAAATCAGCCCCAGCATTTT
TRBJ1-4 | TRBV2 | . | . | CASKEVAGGEKLFF | TGTGCCAGCAAAGAGGTAGCGGGTGGAGAAAAACTGTTTTTT